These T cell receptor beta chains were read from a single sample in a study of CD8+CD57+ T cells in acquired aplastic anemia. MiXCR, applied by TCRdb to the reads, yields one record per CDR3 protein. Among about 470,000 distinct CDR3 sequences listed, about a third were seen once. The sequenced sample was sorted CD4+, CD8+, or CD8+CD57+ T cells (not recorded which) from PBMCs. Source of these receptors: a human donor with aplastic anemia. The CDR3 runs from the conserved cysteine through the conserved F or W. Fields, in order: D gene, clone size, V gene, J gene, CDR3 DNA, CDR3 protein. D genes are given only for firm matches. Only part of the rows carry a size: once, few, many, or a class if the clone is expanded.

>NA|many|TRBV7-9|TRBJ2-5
TGTGCCAGCAGACAATCACAGGTCGGAGAGACCCAGTACTTC
CASRQSQVGETQYF
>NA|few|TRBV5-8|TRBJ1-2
TGTGCCAGCAGCCCAGGGTCCTTATTAGATGGCTACACCTTC
CASSPGSLLDGYTF
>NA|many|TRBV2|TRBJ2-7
TGTGCCAGCAGTGATCCTATCCCGGAGCAGTACTTC
CASSDPIPEQYF
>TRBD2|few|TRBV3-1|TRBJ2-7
TGTGCCAGCAGTCACCCCGGGACTAGCGTCTACGAGCAGTACTTC
CASSHPGTSVYEQYF
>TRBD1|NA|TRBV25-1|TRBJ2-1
TGTGCCAGCAGTATTCTCTGGGGACAGGGTTACAATGAGCAGTTCTTC
CASSILWGQGYNEQFF
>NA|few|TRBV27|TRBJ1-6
TGTGCCAGCAGTTTCTTCCAGGGAGGAGATAATTCACCCCCCCACTTT
CASSFFQGGDNSPPHF
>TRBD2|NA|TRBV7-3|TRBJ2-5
TGTGCCAGCAGCTTAAGCGGGAGTTTTATGGAGACCCAGTACTTC
CASSLSGSFMETQYF
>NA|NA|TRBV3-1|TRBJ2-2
TGTGCCAGCAGCCAGACGGACACCGGGGAGCTGTTTTTT
CASSQTDTGELFF
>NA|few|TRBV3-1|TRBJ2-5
TGTGCCAGCAGCCAAGAGGTCGAGACCCAGTACTTC
CASSQEVETQYF
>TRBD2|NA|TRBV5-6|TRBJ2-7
TGTGCCAGCAGCTTGGACACTAGCGGGAGCAACGAGCGGTACTTC
CASSLDTSGSNERYF
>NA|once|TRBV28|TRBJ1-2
TGTGCCAGCATGGGCGCTGAGGGGTATGGCTACACCTTC
CASMGAEGYGYTF
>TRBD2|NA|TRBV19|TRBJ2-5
TGTGCCAGTAGTACTAGGACTAGCGGGAGTCCAGAGACCCAGTACTTC
CASSTRTSGSPETQYF
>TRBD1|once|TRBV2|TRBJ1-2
TGTGCCAGCAGCGTCGACAGGGAAGGAGATGGCTACACCTTC
CASSVDREGDGYTF
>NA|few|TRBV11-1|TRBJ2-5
TGTGCCAGCAGCTTAGGGGTCGGAGGGGTAGGAGAGACCCAGTACTTC
CASSLGVGGVGETQYF
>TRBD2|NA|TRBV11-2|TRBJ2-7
TGTGCCAGCAGCTTAGATTTCTGGCGGGAGGGCACCCAGTACGAGCAGTACTTC
CASSLDFWREGTQYEQYF
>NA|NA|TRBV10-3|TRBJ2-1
TGTGCCATCAGTGAGCAGGTGGGGACCTACAATGAGCAGTTCTTC
CAISEQVGTYNEQFF
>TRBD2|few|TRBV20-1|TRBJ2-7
TGCAGTGCTATAAAGGTGGGAACTAGCGGGAGCTCCTACGAGCAGTACTTC
CSAIKVGTSGSSYEQYF
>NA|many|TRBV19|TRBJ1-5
TGTGCCAGTAGTATAGGTCCGGGACAAAAAGGGGTCGGTCAGCCCCAGCATTTT
CASSIGPGQKGVGQPQHF
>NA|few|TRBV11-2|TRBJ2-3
TGTGCCAGCAGCCCACGAGGTGCCGGCACAGATACGCAGTATTTT
CASSPRGAGTDTQYF
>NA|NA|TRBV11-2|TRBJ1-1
TGTGCCAGCAGCTTAGGCGGTATCGGGATGGACACTGAAGCTTTCTTT
CASSLGGIGMDTEAFF
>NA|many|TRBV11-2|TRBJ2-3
TGTGCCAGCAGAAGACGTACGGGACCCACGGATACGCAGTATTTT
CASRRRTGPTDTQYF
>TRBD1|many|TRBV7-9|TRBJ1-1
TGTGCCAGCAGCACAAGAATCCGGGACAGCGAAGCTTTCTTT
CASSTRIRDSEAFF
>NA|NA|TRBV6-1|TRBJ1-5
TGTGCCAGCGGCGCAGGGGCCGCGGTCGTCAATCAGCCCCAGCATTTT
CASGAGAAVVNQPQHF
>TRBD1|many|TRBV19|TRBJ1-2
TGTGCCAGTAGTAGGGCGACAGGGACAGGACAAACTAACTATGGCTACACCTTC
CASSRATGTGQTNYGYTF
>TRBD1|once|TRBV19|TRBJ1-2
TGTGCCAGTACCGACAGGGGGGTAAGGGGCTACACCTTC
CASTDRGVRGYTF
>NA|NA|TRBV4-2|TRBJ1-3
TGTGCCAGCAGCCAAGAAAACAACCTCTCTGGAAACACCATATATTTT
CASSQENNLSGNTIYF
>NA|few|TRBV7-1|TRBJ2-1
TGTGCCAGCAGCCCAGCGGTCCAAGGGTACAATGAGCAGTTCTTC
CASSPAVQGYNEQFF
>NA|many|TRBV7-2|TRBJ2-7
TGTGCCAGCAGCCCCGCGGTCACTAGCTCGGTCGAGCAGTACTTC
CASSPAVTSSVEQYF
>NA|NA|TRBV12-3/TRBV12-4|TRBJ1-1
TGTGCCAGCAGTTCGAGGGTGCCGCAGAACACTGAAGCTTTCTTT
CASSSRVPQNTEAFF
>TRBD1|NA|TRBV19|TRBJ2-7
TGTGCCAGCGCCCCGGGACAGGGGTTCCACGAGCAGTACTTC
CASAPGQGFHEQYF
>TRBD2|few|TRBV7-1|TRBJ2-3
TGTGCCAGCAGCTCCTCTGGACTAGCGCGATTAAATCTAACAGATACGCAGTATTTT
CASSSSGLARLNLTDTQYF
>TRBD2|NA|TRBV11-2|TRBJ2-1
TGTGCCAGCAGCTTTTGGACTAGATCCTACAATGAGCAGTTCTTC
CASSFWTRSYNEQFF
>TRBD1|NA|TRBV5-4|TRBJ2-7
TGTGCCAGCAGCTTGGCTAACTCCGGGACAGGGGCCTCCTACGAGCAGTACTTC
CASSLANSGTGASYEQYF
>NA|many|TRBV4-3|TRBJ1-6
TGCGCCAGCAGCCAAGATCTCCTACCAGGGGATAATTCACCCCTCCACTTT
CASSQDLLPGDNSPLHF
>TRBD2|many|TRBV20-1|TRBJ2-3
TGCAGTGCTAGAAAACTAGCGGGGTTGGAGTATTTT
CSARKLAGLEYF
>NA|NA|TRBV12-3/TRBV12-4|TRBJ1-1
TGTGCCAGCCGCCGGGGGCGGAACACTGAAGCTTTCTTT
CASRRGRNTEAFF
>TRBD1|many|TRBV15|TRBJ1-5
TGTGCCACCAGGACAGGGGGGGGTGGCAATCAGCCCCAGCATTTT
CATRTGGGGNQPQHF
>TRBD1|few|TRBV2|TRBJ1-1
TGTGCCAGCAGTGAAGTTAGAGGACAGGGCTCTGAAGCTTTCTTT
CASSEVRGQGSEAFF
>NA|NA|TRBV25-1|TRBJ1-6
TGTGCCAGCAGTTTATACCCGGGGGCAGGGTCACCCCTCCACTTT
CASSLYPGAGSPLHF
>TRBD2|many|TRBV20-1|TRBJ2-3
TGCAGTGCTAGACATACTAGCGGGAGTGCAGATACGCAGTATTTT
CSARHTSGSADTQYF
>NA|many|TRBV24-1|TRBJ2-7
TGTGCCACCAGTGATTCCTGGGGTGGCGAGCAGTACTTC
CATSDSWGGEQYF
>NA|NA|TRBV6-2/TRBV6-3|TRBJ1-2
TGTGCCAGTAACACAGGGTATGGCTACACCTTC
CASNTGYGYTF
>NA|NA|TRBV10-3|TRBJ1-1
TGTGCCAGCAGTTTATATCCGTCCGGAGGTAAGGGGGAAGCTTTCTTT
CASSLYPSGGKGEAFF
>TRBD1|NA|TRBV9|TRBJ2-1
TGCGCCAGCAGCACTCGGACAGGGTACAATGAGCAGTTCTTC
CASSTRTGYNEQFF
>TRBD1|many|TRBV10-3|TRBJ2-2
TGTGCCATCAGTGAGGGACCGGGACAGGGGACCGGGGAGCTGTTTTTT
CAISEGPGQGTGELFF
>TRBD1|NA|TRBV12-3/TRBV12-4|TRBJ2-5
TGTGCCAGCAGTTTTTACGACAGGGCAGAGACCCAGTACTTC
CASSFYDRAETQYF
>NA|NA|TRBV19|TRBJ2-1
TGTGCCAGTAGTAACCCTCGGGACAAATTCTCCTACAATGAGCAGTTCTTC
CASSNPRDKFSYNEQFF
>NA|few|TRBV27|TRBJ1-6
TGTGCCAGCAGTTTAGGTCGGCAGGGGAATTCACCCCTCCACTTT
CASSLGRQGNSPLHF
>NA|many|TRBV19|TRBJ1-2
TGTGCCAGTGCAATGGGACGGACGATAAACTATGGCTACACCTTC
CASAMGRTINYGYTF
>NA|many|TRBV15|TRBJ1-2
TGTGCCACCAGCAGAGATGATTTTGAGGAAACCGATGGCTACACCTTC
CATSRDDFEETDGYTF
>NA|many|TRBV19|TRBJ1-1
TGTGCCAGTTCCTCGTACGGGGGGGGCACTGAAGCTTTCTTT
CASSSYGGGTEAFF
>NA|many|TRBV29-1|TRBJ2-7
TGCAGCGTTGACGCCGGACAAGCCTACGAGCAGTACTTC
CSVDAGQAYEQYF
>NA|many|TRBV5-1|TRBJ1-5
TGCGCCAGCAGCTCCGGGACGGAAGGGCAGCCCCAGCATTTT
CASSSGTEGQPQHF
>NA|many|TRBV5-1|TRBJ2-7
TGCGCCAGCAGCCTAGAATCCTACGAGCAGTACTTC
CASSLESYEQYF
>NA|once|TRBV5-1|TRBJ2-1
TGCGCCGGCAGCTTGGAGAGGATTAGCGGCGAGCAGTTCTTC
CAGSLERISGEQFF
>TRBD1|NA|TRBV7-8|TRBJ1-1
TGTGCCAGCAGCGTTGACAGGGTGTCCACTGAAGCTTTCTTT
CASSVDRVSTEAFF